This passage covers 31 T cell receptor beta chains from one sample sequenced in a study of blood T cell repertoires in COVID-19. Profiling relied on immunoSEQ multiplex PCR, and the TCRdb table lists in-frame clones only, not all of them. In the table there are 99,000 or so clones, approximately 83% of which are singletons. Sequenced sample: peripheral blood. These receptors came from a man over 45 with acute or convalescent COVID-19.

Only a few counts were recorded for this clone. The chain employs TRBV11-3 and TRBJ2-7; 7 positions agree with TRBD1. The CDR3 sequence is 14 residues long. The V gene end was trimmed by 5 bases and the J gene end by 4 bases; junction bases not matched to a gene: 8. Germline assignment: CDR1 SGHNT and CDR2 YENEEA. The CDR3 sequence is CASSGWPRGYEQYF. The CDR3 coding sequence is TGTGCCAGCAGCGGATGGCCCAGGGGGTACGAGCAGTACTTC.

This chain joins TRBV7-9 and TRBJ2-1; D gene uncertain. CDR3 size: 16 residues. From germline, CDR1 is SEHNR and CDR2 FQNEAQ (reference sequence). V lost 1 base, J lost 6 bases, and 16 bases lay in between. In nucleotides, the CDR3 is TGTGCCAGCAGCTTAGAGATTTTATACGGCGGCAATGAGCAGTTCTTC. Amino acids: CASSLEILYGGNEQFF.

This sequence joins TRBV12-3 or TRBV12-4 and TRBJ2-3, with D maybe TRBD1 (5 bases). Trimming took off 7 bases at V and 2 bases at J, with 10 bases between the two ends. The CDR3 runs 13 residues. The CDR3 reads CASIRVNTDTQYF. DNA of the CDR3: TGTGCCAGCATCAGGGTTAACACAGATACGCAGTATTTT.

This clone was picked up one time. This chain uses TRBV7-9 with TRBJ2-7; 9 positions match TRBD1. V lost 3 bases, J lost 6 bases, and 0 bases stayed unmatched. Per the germline V gene, CDR1 is SEHNR and CDR2 is FQNEAQ (reference sequence). There are 12 residues in the CDR3. CDR3 loop: CASSLTGGEQYF. The CDR3 DNA sequence: TGTGCCAGCAGCTTGACAGGGGGCGAGCAGTACTTC.

The chain recombines TRBV11-2 with TRBJ2-5; 7 bases are a match to TRBD2. In germline, CDR1 is SGHAT, CDR2 FQNNGV. The CDR3 is 15 amino acids. V gave up 5 bases and J gave up 6 bases; unmatched junction bases: 12. CDR3 sequence (DNA): TGTGCCAGCAGCACCGAAGGGACTATAGGTCAGACCCAGTACTTC. Translated, it gives CASSTEGTIGQTQYF.

The V call is TRBV18, the J call TRBJ2-3; the D is unclear. Germline assignment: CDR1 KGHSH and CDR2 LQKENI. The CDR3 runs to 14 residues. V was pared by 5 bases and J by 2 bases, with 11 bases between. Here the CDR3 DNA reads TGTGCCAGCTCAGTAAACCAAGCCACAGATACGCAGTATTTT. Translated, it gives CASSVNQATDTQYF.

The V and J genes are TRBV3-1 (or the pseudogene TRBV3-2) and TRBJ2-1, with 15 bases aligning to TRBD2. The V gene end was trimmed by 8 bases and the J gene end by 0 bases; junction bases not matched to a gene: 2. The CDR3 is made up of 16 amino acids. CDR1 LGHDT and CDR2 YNNKEL come from the germline V gene (reference sequence). CDR3: CASGLAGGVSYNEQFF. DNA of the CDR3: TGTGCCAGCGGACTAGCGGGGGGGGTCTCCTACAATGAGCAGTTCTTC.

The chain couples TRBV6-5 to TRBJ1-6; 8 nucleotides align to TRBD1. The CDR3 consists of 16 residues. CDR1 and CDR2 from the germline V gene are MNHEY and SVGAGI. V shed 4 bases and J 9 bases; nucleotides not matched to a gene: 11. CDR3 nucleotides: TGTGCCAGCAGTTCGGGGGCAGGGGGCGGCGGTTCACCCCTCCACTTT. It yields the protein CASSSGAGGGGSPLHF.

This sequence joins TRBV12-5 and TRBJ1-1; D perhaps matches TRBD1 (6 bases). Trimming left V 3 bases short and J 1 base short, with 6 bases between. Germline V gives CDR1 LGHNT, CDR2 FRNRAP. This CDR3 is 13 amino acids long. The DNA of the CDR3 is TGTGCTAGTGGTTTAGGGGGGAACACTGAAGCTTTCTTT. Encoded protein: CASGLGGNTEAFF.

A single count supports this clone. This chain connects TRBV2 to TRBJ2-3; 11 bases match TRBD2. CDR3 length: 15 amino acids. From germline, CDR1 is SNHLY and CDR2 FYNNEI. V was pared by 6 bases and J by 2 bases, with 4 bases of the junction left unmatched. The DNA for the CDR3 is TGTGCCAGCAGCCCTAGCGGGAGGATCACAGATACGCAGTATTTT. As protein: CASSPSGRITDTQYF.

V gene TRBV14 combines with J gene TRBJ2-7; TRBD2 aligns across 9 bases. Germline CDR1 is SGHDN and CDR2 is FVKESK. Unmatched junction bases numbered 7, after V lost 2 bases and J lost 2 bases. The CDR3 runs 16 residues. CDR3 residues: CASSQLTSGRTYEQYF. CDR3 DNA sequence: TGTGCCAGCAGCCAATTAACTAGCGGGCGGACCTACGAGCAGTACTTC.

The chain joins TRBV5-6 to TRBJ1-2; D uncertain. V was pared by 3 bases and J by 3 bases, with 9 bases between. Per germline, CDR1 SGHDT and CDR2 YYEEEE. The CDR3 extends over 13 amino acids. As DNA, the CDR3 is TGTGCCAGCAGCTCTCAAGCCCACTATGGCTACACCTTC. Translation gives CASSSQAHYGYTF. Drawing the rest from reference TRBV5-6 and TRBJ1-2, the complete variable domain is DAGVTQSPTHLIKTRGQQVTLRCSPKSGHDTVSWYQQALGQGPQFIFQYYEEEERQRGNFPDRFSGHQFPNYSSELNVNALLLGDSALYLCASSSQAHYGYTFGSGTRLTVV.

The rearrangement joins TRBV6-5 to TRBJ2-4; the D is unclear. The CDR3 sequence is 14 residues long. Deletions cut 6 bases from V and 1 base from J, with 10 bases between. Germline CDR1 is MNHEY and CDR2 is SVGAGI. CDR3 protein: CASREVPAKNIQYF. The DNA of the CDR3 is TGTGCCAGCAGAGAGGTTCCTGCCAAAAACATTCAGTACTTC.

V gene TRBV9 combines with J gene TRBJ2-1, with 12 bases that match TRBD2. The CDR3 consists of 16 residues. The J segment lost 4 bases and the V segment lost 2 bases, leaving 4 bases of the junction unmatched. The germline CDR1 and CDR2 sequences are SGDLS and YYNGEE. CDR3 sequence (DNA): TGTGCCAGCAGCGTTTCTAGCGGGAGGGATTACAATGAGCAGTTCTTC. Protein product: CASSVSSGRDYNEQFF.

The gene calls are TRBV3-1 (or the pseudogene TRBV3-2) and TRBJ2-5; D is unresolved. This CDR3 contains 16 residues. V was shortened by 1 base and J by 1 base, with 13 bases between the two germline ends. Germline values: CDR1 LGHDT, CDR2 YNNKEL (reference sequence). CDR3 bases: TGTGCCAGCAGCCAAGTTCCCTCCCCGCGCCAAGAGACCCAGTACTTC. Its translation is CASSQVPSPRQETQYF.

The chain employs TRBV25-1 and TRBJ1-1; TRBD1 matches 9 bases. The germline V gene has CDR1 MGHDK and CDR2 SYGVNS. J lost 11 bases, V lost 3 bases, and 10 bases had no gene match. CDR3 length equals 14 residues. The CDR3 DNA reads as TGTGCCAGCAGTGAGCTTGGCCTCGGGACAGGGGCTTTCTTT. Amino acid sequence: CASSELGLGTGAFF.

This clone was detected only once. The rearrangement joins TRBV2 to TRBJ1-6; TRBD1 might be the D (6 bases). The germline V gene has CDR1 SNHLY and CDR2 FYNNEI. The germline V and J ends were trimmed by 3 bases and 1 base, with 13 bases remaining between them. CDR3 size: 17 residues. The CDR3 bases are TGTGCCAGCAGTGATCGCAGGGGAGAGTCCTATAATTCACCCCTCCACTTT. Its protein is CASSDRRGESYNSPLHF.

The chain links TRBV13 to TRBJ2-5; 9 bases fit TRBD2. The V and J ends lost 0 bases and 3 bases, in that order; junction bases with no gene match: 8. Germline V CDR1 and CDR2: PRHDT, FYEKMQ (reference sequence). The CDR3 consists of 17 residues. CDR3 sequence (DNA): TGTGCCAGCAGCTTAGGCCTGAGACTAGCGGTCGAAGAGACCCAGTACTTC. Its translation is CASSLGLRLAVEETQYF.

V and J are TRBV19 and TRBJ2-7; 7 bases line up with TRBD1. V shed 5 bases and J 2 bases; nucleotides not matched to a gene: 6. The germline CDR1 and CDR2 sequences are LNHDA and SQIVND (reference sequence). The CDR3 is 14 amino acids. The CDR3 spells CASSLGTEAYEQYF. CDR3 bases: TGTGCCAGTAGTCTAGGGACAGAAGCCTACGAGCAGTACTTC.

The V and J genes are TRBV15 and TRBJ1-2; 9 positions agree with TRBD1. The J segment lost 6 bases and the V segment lost 0 bases, leaving 8 bases of the junction unmatched. The CDR3 has 16 amino acids. Germline V CDR1 and CDR2: LNHNV, YYDKDF (reference sequence). The CDR3 protein is CATSRDRRDRANGYTF. The CDR3, as DNA: TGTGCCACCAGCAGAGACCGCCGGGACAGGGCTAATGGCTACACCTTC.

This rearrangement joins TRBV5-6 to TRBJ2-7; tentative D call: TRBD2 (5 bases). The V end lost 0 bases, the J end lost 7 bases, and 8 bases lay between the germline ends. The CDR3 is 12 residues long. Germline CDR1 is SGHDT and CDR2 is YYEEEE. This chain's CDR3 is CASSLGTGEQYF. The CDR3 DNA reads TGTGCCAGCAGCTTGGGCACGGGGGAGCAGTACTTC.

The V call is TRBV11-2, the J call TRBJ2-7; D is perhaps TRBD2 (6 bases). CDR1 SGHAT and CDR2 FQNNGV come from the germline V gene. This CDR3 is 14 amino acids long. The ends were cut back, 2 bases at V and 3 bases at J, with 11 bases in the middle. CDR3 DNA sequence: TGTGCCAGCAGCTTAAAGGGACTTAACTACGAGCAGTACTTC. The encoded protein is CASSLKGLNYEQYF.

This chain links TRBV5-1 with TRBJ2-3; no reliable D call. Trimming took off 0 bases at V and 8 bases at J, with 7 bases between the two ends. The CDR3 is made up of 12 amino acids. The germline gives CDR1 SGHRS, CDR2 YFSETQ. The CDR3 reads CASSLAGVTQYF. The CDR3 coding sequence is TGCGCCAGCAGCTTGGCCGGTGTTACGCAGTATTTT.

The chain uses TRBV19 and TRBJ2-3; tentatively, D is TRBD1 (6 bases). The CDR3 covers 14 residues. Germline assignment: CDR1 LNHDA and CDR2 SQIVND (reference sequence). V lost 8 bases and J 2 bases, leaving 14 bases between the germline ends. The CDR3 loop reads CASGHRASTDTQYF. In DNA, the CDR3 is TGTGCCAGTGGACACAGGGCCTCCACAGATACGCAGTATTTT.

This chain links TRBV18 with TRBJ1-1, with 7 bases fitting TRBD1. Per germline, CDR1 KGHSH and CDR2 LQKENI. V lost 1 base, J lost 0 bases, and 11 bases stayed unmatched. The CDR3 is made up of 18 amino acids. CDR3 loop: CASSPRTLTGTMNTEAFF. DNA for the CDR3: TGTGCCAGCTCACCACGGACTTTGACAGGGACCATGAACACTGAAGCTTTCTTT.

This chain connects TRBV23-1 to TRBJ2-1; 8 bases map to TRBD2. TRBV23-1 is reported as an ORF; its role is uncertain. The CDR3 sequence is 16 residues long. V trimming: 5 bases; J trimming: 3 bases; junction bases outside the gene matches: 9. CDR3 DNA sequence: TGCGCCAGCAGTTCTATAGCGGGGAGCTTCTACAATGAGCAGTTCTTC. Translation gives CASSSIAGSFYNEQFF.

CDR3 sequence: CASSLAGASNTGELFF. The CDR3 DNA follows: TGTGCCAGCAGCTTAGCGGGGGCTTCGAACACCGGGGAGCTGTTTTTT. This chain links TRBV7-6 with TRBJ2-2; perhaps TRBD1 as D (6 bases). The length of the CDR3 is 16 residues. Per germline, CDR1 SGHVS and CDR2 FNYEAQ. V was clipped by 0 bases and J by 0 bases, with 8 bases between them.

V gene TRBV11-2 combines with J gene TRBJ2-2; D gene ambiguous. The germline V gene encodes CDR1 SGHAT and CDR2 FQNNGV. V was pared by 3 bases and J by 1 base, with 3 bases between. The CDR3 is 13 residues long. The CDR3 nucleotides read TGTGCCAGCAGCTTCTGGAACACCGGGGAGCTGTTTTTT. The encoded protein is CASSFWNTGELFF.

V gene TRBV6-1 combines with J gene TRBJ2-6, with D perhaps TRBD2 (5 bases). Germline V gives CDR1 MNHNS, CDR2 SASEGT. This CDR3 has 15 residues. V was shortened by 3 bases and J by 0 bases, with 6 bases between the two germline ends. CDR3 DNA sequence: TGTGCCAGCAGTGAGAGGGTCTCTGGGGCCAACGTCCTGACTTTC. This gives the protein CASSERVSGANVLTF.

This clone was counted a single time. The rearrangement joins TRBV7-2 to TRBJ2-6; tentatively, D is TRBD1 (6 bases). The CDR3 consists of 16 residues. V was trimmed by 2 bases and J by 4 bases, leaving 12 bases between them. Germline assignment: CDR1 SGHTA and CDR2 FQGNSA. CDR3 amino acids: CASSLKGGRGANVLTF. The CDR3 bases are TGTGCCAGCAGCTTAAAAGGGGGAAGGGGGGCCAACGTCCTGACTTTC.

The J gene is TRBJ1-6, the V gene TRBV28; weak D call: TRBD1 (5 bases). The CDR3 is 17 residues long. The V end lost 4 bases, the J end lost 0 bases, and 13 bases lay between the germline ends. Per germline, CDR1 MDHEN and CDR2 SYDVKM. The CDR3 DNA sequence: TGTGCCAGCAGTTCCCGGGACTCCAGCTCCTATAATTCACCCCTCCACTTT. This encodes CASSSRDSSSYNSPLHF.